Listed here are 6 T cell receptor beta chains from one sample, sequenced in a study of cytomegalovirus exposure and HLA in healthy donors. The PCR had 60 Vbeta and 13 Jbeta primers. Generated by immunoSEQ multiplex PCR, the TCRdb table keeps only in-frame clones and is missing some. The data contain 80,000 to 100,000 clones, around 77% of them singletons. Sequencing was done on a sample of PBMCs. The origin of the receptors is a young man in good health and CMV-seronegative.

The chain combines TRBV18 with TRBJ1-5; no clear D. The CDR3 is 15 residues long. V was shortened by 3 bases and J by 0 bases, with 9 bases between the two germline ends. Germline loops: CDR1 KGHSH, CDR2 LQKENI. CDR3 amino acids: CASSPLPYSNQPQHF. The CDR3 DNA follows: TGTGCCAGCTCACCCCTCCCTTATAGCAATCAGCCCCAGCATTTT.

The V call is TRBV4-1, the J call TRBJ2-1; 7 bases map to TRBD2. The CDR3 is made up of 14 amino acids. Trimming removed 6 bases from V and 1 base from J; junction bases left unmatched: 3. CDR1 and CDR2 from the germline V gene are MGHRA and YSYEKL. The CDR3 bases are TGCGCCAGCAGGCTAGCGGCTTCCTACAATGAGCAGTTCTTC. This sequence encodes CASRLAASYNEQFF.

The V gene is TRBV7-6, the J gene TRBJ2-7; no reliable D call. Between the trimmed V and J ends, which lost 1 base and 5 bases, there was a span of 9 bases. The germline V gene has CDR1 SGHVS and CDR2 FNYEAQ. The CDR3 has 13 amino acids. CDR3 sequence reads: CASSLVLENEQYF. The CDR3 bases are TGTGCCAGCAGCTTAGTGTTAGAGAACGAGCAGTACTTC.

This chain's CDR3 is CASSLSLAGGPFSYNEQFF. The CDR3 bases are TGTGCCAGCAGTTTATCGCTAGCGGGGGGACCTTTCTCCTACAATGAGCAGTTCTTC. The chain joins TRBV27 to TRBJ2-1; 11 positions match TRBD2. The length of the CDR3 is 19 residues. Trimming took 0 bases from V and 0 from J; bases not matched to a gene: 7. Germline V CDR1 and CDR2: MNHEY, SMNVEV (reference sequence).

The chain is built from TRBV18 and TRBJ1-1, with D unresolved. The CDR3 spans 14 residues. The germline V gene encodes CDR1 KGHSH and CDR2 LQKENI. Trimming removed 0 bases from V and 3 bases from J, with 8 bases in between. The CDR3, as DNA: TGTGCCAGCTCACCACCGGCCGGGTACACTGAAGCTTTCTTT. This translates into CASSPPAGYTEAFF.

J is TRBJ2-3 and V is TRBV7-9, with TRBD1 as a possible D gene (5 bases). The CDR3 has 15 amino acids. Trimming removed 0 bases from V and 1 base from J, with 8 bases in between. Germline lookup yields CDR1 SEHNR and CDR2 FQNEAQ (reference sequence). The chain's CDR3 is CASSLAGPGTDTQYF. In DNA form, the CDR3 reads TGTGCCAGCAGCTTAGCGGGGCCCGGCACAGATACGCAGTATTTT.